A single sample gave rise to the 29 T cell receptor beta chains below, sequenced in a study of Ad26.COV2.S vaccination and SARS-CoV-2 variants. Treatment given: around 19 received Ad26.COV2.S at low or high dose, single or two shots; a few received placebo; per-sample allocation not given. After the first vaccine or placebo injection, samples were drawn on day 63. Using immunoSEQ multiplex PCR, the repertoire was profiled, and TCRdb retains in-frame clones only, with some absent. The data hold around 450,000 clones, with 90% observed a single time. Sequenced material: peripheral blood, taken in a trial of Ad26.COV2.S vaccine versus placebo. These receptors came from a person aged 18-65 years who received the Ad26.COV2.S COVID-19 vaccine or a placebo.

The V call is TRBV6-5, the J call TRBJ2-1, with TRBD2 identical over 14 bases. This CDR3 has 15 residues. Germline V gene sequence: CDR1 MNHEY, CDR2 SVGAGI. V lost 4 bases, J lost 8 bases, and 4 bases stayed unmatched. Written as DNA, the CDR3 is TGTGCCAGCAGTTCAGGGACTAGCGGGAGCCATGAGCAGTTCTTC. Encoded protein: CASSSGTSGSHEQFF.

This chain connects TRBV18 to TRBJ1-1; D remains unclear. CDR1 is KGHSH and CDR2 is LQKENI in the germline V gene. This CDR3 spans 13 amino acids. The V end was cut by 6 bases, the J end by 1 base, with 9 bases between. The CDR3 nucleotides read TGTGCCAGCTCCGTACAAGAGAACACTGAAGCTTTCTTT. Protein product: CASSVQENTEAFF.

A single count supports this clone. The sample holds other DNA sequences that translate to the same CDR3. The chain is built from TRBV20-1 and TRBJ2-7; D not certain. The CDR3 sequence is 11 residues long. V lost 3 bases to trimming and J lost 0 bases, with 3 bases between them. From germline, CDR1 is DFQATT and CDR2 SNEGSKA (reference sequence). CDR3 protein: CSASDSYEQYF. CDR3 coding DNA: TGCAGTGCTAGCGACTCCTACGAGCAGTACTTC.

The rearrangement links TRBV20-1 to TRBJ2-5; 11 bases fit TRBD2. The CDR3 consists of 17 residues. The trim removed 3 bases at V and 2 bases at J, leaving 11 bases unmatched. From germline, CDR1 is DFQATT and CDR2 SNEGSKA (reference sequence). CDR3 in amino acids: CSASKEGTSGPQETQYF. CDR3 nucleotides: TGCAGTGCTAGTAAGGAGGGGACTAGCGGACCACAAGAGACCCAGTACTTC.

CDR3 loop: CASSLGSMGTETQYF. CDR3 coding DNA: TGCGCCAGCAGCTTGGGCTCTATGGGAACGGAGACCCAGTACTTC. The chain has TRBV5-1 and TRBJ2-5; no reliable D call. V lost 0 bases, J lost 5 bases, and 14 bases lay in between. The CDR3 totals 15 residues. Germline V lookup: CDR1 SGHRS, CDR2 YFSETQ.

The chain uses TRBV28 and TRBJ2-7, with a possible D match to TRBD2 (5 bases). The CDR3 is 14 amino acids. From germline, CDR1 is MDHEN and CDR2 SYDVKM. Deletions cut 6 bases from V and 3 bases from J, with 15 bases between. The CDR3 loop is CASSGLEAHYEQYF. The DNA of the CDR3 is TGTGCCAGCAGCGGACTCGAGGCCCACTACGAGCAGTACTTC.

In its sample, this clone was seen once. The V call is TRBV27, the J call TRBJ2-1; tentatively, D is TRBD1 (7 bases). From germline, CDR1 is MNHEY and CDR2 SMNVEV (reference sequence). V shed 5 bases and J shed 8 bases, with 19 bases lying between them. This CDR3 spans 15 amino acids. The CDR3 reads CASSPRRGVDDEQFF. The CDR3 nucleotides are TGTGCCAGCAGTCCCCGCAGGGGGGTGGATGATGAGCAGTTCTTC.

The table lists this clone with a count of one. CDR3 nucleotide sequence: TGCGCCAGCAGCCCGGGACAGGGTCGCGATGAAAAACTGTTTTTT. Its translation: CASSPGQGRDEKLFF. The rearrangement joins TRBV5-1 to TRBJ1-4, with 9 bases identical to TRBD1. CDR1 is SGHRS, CDR2 YFSETQ, per germline. This CDR3 comprises 15 residues. The V gene end was trimmed by 4 bases and the J gene end by 6 bases; junction bases not matched to a gene: 7.

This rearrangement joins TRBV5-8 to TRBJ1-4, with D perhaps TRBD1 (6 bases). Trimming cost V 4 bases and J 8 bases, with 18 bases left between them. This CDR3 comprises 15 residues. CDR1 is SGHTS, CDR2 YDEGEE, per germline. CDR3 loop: CASSGGYRDGEKLFF. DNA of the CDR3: TGTGCCAGCAGCGGGGGGTACAGGGACGGAGAAAAACTGTTTTTT.

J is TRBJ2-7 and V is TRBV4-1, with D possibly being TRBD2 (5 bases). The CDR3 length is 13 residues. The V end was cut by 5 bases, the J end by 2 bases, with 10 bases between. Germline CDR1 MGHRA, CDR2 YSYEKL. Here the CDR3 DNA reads TGCGCCAGCAGCAGGACTGAAACCTACGAGCAGTACTTC. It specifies CASSRTETYEQYF.

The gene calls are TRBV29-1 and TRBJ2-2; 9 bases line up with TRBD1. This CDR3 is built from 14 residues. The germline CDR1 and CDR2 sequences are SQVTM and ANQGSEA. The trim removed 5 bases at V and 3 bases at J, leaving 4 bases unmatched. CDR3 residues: CSVSGTGYTGELFF. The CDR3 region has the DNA TGCAGCGTTAGCGGGACAGGGTACACCGGGGAGCTGTTTTTT.

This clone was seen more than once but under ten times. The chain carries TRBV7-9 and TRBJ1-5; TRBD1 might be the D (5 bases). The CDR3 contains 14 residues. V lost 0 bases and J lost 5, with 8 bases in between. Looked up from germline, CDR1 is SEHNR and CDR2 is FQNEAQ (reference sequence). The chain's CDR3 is CASSLAGDYQPQHF. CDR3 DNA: TGTGCCAGCAGCTTAGCCGGGGACTATCAGCCCCAGCATTTT. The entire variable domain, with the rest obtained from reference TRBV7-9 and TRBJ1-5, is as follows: DTGVSQNPRHKITKRGQNVTFRCDPISEHNRLYWYRQTLGQGPEFLTYFQNEAQLEKSRLLSDRFSAERPKGSFSTLEIQRTEQGDSAMYLCASSLAGDYQPQHFGDGTRLSIL.

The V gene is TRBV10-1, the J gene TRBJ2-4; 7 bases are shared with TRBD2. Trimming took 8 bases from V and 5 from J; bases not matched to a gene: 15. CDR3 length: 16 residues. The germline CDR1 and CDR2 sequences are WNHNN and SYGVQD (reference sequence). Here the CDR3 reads CASRSGLAEFENIQYF. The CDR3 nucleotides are TGCGCCAGCCGTTCTGGGCTAGCGGAATTTGAAAACATTCAGTACTTC.

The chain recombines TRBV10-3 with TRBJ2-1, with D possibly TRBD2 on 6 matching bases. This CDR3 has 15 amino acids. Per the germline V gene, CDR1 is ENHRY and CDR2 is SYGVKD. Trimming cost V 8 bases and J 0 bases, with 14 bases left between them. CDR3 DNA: TGTGCCATCGGCTTGGCGGGAACCTCCTACAATGAGCAGTTCTTC. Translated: CAIGLAGTSYNEQFF.

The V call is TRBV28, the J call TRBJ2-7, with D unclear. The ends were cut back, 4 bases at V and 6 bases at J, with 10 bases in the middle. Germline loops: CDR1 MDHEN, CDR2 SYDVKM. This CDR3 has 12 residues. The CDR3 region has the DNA TGTGCCAGCAGTTCCGCCCTGGGCGAGCAGTACTTC. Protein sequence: CASSSALGEQYF.

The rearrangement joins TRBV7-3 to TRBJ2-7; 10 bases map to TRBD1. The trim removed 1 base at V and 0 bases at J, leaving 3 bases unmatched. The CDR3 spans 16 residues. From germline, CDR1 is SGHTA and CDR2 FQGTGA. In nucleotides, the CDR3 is TGTGCCAGCAGCTTAAGCCGGACAGGGGGCTCCTACGAGCAGTACTTC. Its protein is CASSLSRTGGSYEQYF.

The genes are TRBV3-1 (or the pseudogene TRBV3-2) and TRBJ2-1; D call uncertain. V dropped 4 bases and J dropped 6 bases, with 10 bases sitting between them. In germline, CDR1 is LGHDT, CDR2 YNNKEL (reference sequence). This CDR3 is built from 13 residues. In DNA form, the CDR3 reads TGTGCCAGCAGCCCCCGACCCTCCAATGAGCAGTTCTTC. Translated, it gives CASSPRPSNEQFF.

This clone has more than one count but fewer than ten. The CDR3 coding sequence is TGTGCCAGCAGCCGCGGGCTAGCGGGTTGGGAGCAGTTCTTC. This gives the protein CASSRGLAGWEQFF. The chain recombines TRBV27 with TRBJ2-1; 8 positions agree with TRBD2. This CDR3 contains 14 residues. Trimming at V came to 6 bases and at J to 10 bases, leaving 11 bases not matched to a gene. Germline values: CDR1 MNHEY, CDR2 SMNVEV (reference sequence).

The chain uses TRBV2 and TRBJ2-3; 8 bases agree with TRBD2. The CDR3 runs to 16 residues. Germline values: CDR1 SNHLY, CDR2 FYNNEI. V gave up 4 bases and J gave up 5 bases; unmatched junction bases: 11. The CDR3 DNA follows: TGTGCCAGCAGTGGGCAGACTAGCGTTGCGGGAGATACGCAGTATTTT. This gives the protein CASSGQTSVAGDTQYF.

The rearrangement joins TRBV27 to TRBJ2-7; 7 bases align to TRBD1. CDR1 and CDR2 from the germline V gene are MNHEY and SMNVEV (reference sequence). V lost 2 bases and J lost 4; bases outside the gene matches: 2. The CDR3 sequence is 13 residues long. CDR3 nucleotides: TGTGCCAGCAGTTTAAAACAGGGGTACGAGCAGTACTTC. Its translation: CASSLKQGYEQYF.

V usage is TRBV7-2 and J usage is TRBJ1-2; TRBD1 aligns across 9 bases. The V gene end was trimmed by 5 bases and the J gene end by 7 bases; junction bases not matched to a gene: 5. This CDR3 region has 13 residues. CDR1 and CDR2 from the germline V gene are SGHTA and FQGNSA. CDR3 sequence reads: CASSQGQGFGYTF. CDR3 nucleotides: TGTGCCAGCAGCCAAGGACAGGGGTTTGGCTACACCTTC. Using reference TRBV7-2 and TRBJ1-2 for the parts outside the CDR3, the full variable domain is GAGVSQSPSNKVTEKGKDVELRCDPISGHTALYWYRQSLGQGLEFLIYFQGNSAPDKSGLPSDRFSAERTGGSVSTLTIQRTQQEDSAVYLCASSQGQGFGYTFGSGTRLTVV.

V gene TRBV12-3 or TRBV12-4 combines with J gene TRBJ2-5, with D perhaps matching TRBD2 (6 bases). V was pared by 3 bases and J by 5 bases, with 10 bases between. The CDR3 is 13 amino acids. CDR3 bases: TGTGCCAGCAGTTTCCGGGAGAGCGAGACCCAGTACTTC. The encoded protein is CASSFRESETQYF.

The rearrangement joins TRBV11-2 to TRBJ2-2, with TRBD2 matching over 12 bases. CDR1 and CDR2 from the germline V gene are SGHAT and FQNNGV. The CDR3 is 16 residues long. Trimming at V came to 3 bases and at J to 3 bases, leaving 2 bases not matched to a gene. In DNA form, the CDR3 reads TGTGCCAGCAGCTTCCTAGCGGGAGGGGACACCGGGGAGCTGTTTTTT. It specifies CASSFLAGGDTGELFF.

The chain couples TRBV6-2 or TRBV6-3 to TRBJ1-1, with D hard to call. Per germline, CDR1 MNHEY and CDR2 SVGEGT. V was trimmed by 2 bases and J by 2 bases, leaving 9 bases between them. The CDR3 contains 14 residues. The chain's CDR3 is CASSYRIRNTEAFF. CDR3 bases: TGTGCCAGCAGTTACCGTATTAGAAACACTGAAGCTTTCTTT.

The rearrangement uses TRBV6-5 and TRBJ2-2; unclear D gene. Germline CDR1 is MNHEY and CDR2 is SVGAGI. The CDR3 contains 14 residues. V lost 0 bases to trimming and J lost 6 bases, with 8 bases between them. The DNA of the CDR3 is TGTGCCAGCAGTTACTCGATGCCTGCCGGGGAGCTGTTTTTT. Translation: CASSYSMPAGELFF.

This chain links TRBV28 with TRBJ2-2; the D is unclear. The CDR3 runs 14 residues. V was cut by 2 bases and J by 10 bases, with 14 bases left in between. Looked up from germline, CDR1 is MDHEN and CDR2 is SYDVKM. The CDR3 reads CASSLLGPDAELFF. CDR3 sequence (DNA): TGTGCCAGCAGTTTACTGGGCCCGGATGCGGAGCTGTTTTTT.

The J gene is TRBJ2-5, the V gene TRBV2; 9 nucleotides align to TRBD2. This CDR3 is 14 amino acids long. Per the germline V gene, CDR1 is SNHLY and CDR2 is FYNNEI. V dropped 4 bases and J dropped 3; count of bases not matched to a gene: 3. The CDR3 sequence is CASSVSGSEETQYF. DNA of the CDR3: TGTGCCAGCAGTGTTAGCGGGAGTGAAGAGACCCAGTACTTC. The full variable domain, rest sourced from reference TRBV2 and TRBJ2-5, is EPEVTQTPSHQVTQMGQEVILRCVPISNHLYFYWYRQILGQKVEFLVSFYNNEISEKSEIFDDQFSVERPDGSNFTLKIRSTKLEDSAMYFCASSVSGSEETQYFGPGTRLLVL.

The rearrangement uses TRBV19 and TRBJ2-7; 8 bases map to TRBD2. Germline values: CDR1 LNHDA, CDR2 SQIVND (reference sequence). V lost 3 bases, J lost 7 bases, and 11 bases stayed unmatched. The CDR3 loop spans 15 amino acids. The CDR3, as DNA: TGTGCCAGTAGTATCGAAGCGGGAGATTCGGGTGAGCAGTACTTC. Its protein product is CASSIEAGDSGEQYF.

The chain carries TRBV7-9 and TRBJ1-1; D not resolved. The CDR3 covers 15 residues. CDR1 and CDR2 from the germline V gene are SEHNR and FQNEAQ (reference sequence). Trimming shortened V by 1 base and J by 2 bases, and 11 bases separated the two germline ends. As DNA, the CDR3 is TGTGCCAGCAGCTTAGTGAGGGCGGCAAACACTGAAGCTTTCTTT. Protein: CASSLVRAANTEAFF.